A single T cell receptor (beta chain) is shown here with its context. As yet, its antigen is unknown. This sample was taken from a study of T cell responses to AZD1222 COVID-19 vaccine. General observations from the study: Spike regions recognized by vaccine-associated CD4 TCRs spanned the protein, led by 160-218 and 743-854. Just a handful of people given AZD1222 tested seropositive at baseline. There were repertoire samples only from the period after the peak T cell response.

Sequencing used immunoSEQ multiplex PCR; TCRdb keeps in-frame clones, though not all of them. Among 99,000 or so clones listed, roughly 89% were seen once. The V gene lost 4 bases and the J gene lost 6 bases, with 15 bases spanning the gap. CDR3 length equals 14 residues. Germline V gives CDR1 MNHEY, CDR2 SMNVEV (reference sequence). This specimen was peripheral blood, taken 28 days after the second AZD1222 dose. The clonotype originates from an adult who received the AZD1222 COVID-19 vaccine. The rearrangement links TRBV27 to TRBJ1-1; D perhaps matches TRBD1 (6 bases). This CDR3 is CASSWEGSGAEAFF. The CDR3 bases are TGTGCCAGCAGTTGGGAGGGGTCAGGGGCTGAAGCTTTCTTT.